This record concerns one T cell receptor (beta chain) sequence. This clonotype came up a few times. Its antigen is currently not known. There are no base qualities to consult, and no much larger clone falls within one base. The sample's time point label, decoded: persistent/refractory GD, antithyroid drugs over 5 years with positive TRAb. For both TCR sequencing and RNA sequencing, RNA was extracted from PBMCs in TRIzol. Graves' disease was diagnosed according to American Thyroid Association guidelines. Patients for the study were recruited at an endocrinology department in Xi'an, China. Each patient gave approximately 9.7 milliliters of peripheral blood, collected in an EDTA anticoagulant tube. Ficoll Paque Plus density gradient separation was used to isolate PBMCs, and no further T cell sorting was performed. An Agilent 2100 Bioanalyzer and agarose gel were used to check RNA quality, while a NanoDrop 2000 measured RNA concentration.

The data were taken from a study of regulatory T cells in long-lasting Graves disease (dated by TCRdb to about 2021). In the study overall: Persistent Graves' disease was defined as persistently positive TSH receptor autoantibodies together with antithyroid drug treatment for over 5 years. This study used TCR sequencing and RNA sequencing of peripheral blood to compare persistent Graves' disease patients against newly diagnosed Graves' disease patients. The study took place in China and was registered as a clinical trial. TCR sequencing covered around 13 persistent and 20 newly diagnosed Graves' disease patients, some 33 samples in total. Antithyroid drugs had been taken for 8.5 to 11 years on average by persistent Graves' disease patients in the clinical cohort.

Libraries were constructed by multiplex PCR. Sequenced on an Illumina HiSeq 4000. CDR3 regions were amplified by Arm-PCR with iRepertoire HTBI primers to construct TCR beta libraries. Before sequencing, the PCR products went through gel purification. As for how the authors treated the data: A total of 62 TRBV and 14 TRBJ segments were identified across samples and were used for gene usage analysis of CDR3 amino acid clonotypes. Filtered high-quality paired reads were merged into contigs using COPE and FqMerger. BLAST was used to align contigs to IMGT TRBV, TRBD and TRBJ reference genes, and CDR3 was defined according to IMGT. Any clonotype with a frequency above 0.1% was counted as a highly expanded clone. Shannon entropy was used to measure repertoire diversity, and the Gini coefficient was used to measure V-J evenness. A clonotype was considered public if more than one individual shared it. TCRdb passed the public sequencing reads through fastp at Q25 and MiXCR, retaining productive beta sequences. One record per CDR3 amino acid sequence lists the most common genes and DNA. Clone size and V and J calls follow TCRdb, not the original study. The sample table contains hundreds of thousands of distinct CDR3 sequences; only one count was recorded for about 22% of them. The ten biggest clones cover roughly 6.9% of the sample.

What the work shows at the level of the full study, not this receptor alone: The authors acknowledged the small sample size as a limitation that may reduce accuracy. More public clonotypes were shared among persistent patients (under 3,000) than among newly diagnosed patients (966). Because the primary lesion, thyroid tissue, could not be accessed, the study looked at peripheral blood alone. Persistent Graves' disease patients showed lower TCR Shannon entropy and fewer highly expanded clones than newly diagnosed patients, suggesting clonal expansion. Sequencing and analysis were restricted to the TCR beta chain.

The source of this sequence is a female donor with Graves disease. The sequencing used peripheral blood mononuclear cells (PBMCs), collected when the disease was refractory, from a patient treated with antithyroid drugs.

The nucleotides are TGTGCCAGCAGCCCCGACAGGGGGGTTAACGAGCAGTACTTC. Its amino acids are CASSPDRGVNEQYF. The V and J segments used are TRBV9 and TRBJ2-7; a stretch of 9 junction bases matches TRBD1. As encoded in the germline V gene, CDR1 is SGDLS while CDR2 is YYNGEE. V trim: 4 bases; J trim: 5 bases; unmatched bases: 7. Including the terminal cysteine and phenylalanine, the CDR3 comprises 14 residues. Just the 42-base CDR3 DNA is kept, in frame starting at base 1.